A single T cell receptor beta chain is shown here with its context. This clonotype has more than one count but fewer than ten. There is no known antigen for this receptor. No per-base quality is available; no much larger clone lies one base away. The sample's treatment or condition label, decoded: in vitro stimulation with specific CMV peptide epitopes to enrich CMV-specific T cells. CDR1 is given as MDHEN and CDR2 as SYDVKM, both from the germline V gene. V is pared back by 3 bases and J by 0 bases, with 12 bases lying between the germline termini. Inclusive of the bounding cysteine and phenylalanine, the CDR3 is 16 residues long. Only CDR3 DNA is held: 48 bases, read in frame from base 1. The instrument given in TCRdb is Illumina HiSeq 1500. TCRdb itself trimmed the public reads at Q25 with fastp, ran MiXCR and retained productive beta chains. CDR3 protein duplicates are merged, each entry listing the most common genes and DNA. The sample profile shows about a million distinct CDR3 sequences; roughly 30% of them were found once. About an eighth of the sample is taken by the ten largest.

This entry is derived from a study of T cell repertoires in cytomegalovirus infection (dated by TCRdb to between 2018 and 2021). About the investigation overall: Peptide stimulations targeted recently identified HLA-C-restricted CMV epitopes, whose presentation resists viral immunomodulation, together with well-studied HLA-B-restricted epitopes. The HLA type of each donor mattered for the analysis, because public TCR beta signatures pointed to carriage of CMV infection along with the matching HLA type.

Paper-wide results and their limitations: In the ex vivo response, HLA-C-restricted CMV-specific TCR beta clonotypes were dominant, and in two of eight donors the single most frequent clonotype came from this HLA-C-restricted group. Carriers of CMV infection plus the relevant HLA type were discriminated by the cumulative frequency of public TCR beta family members in the study cohort and in an independent roughly 340-donor cohort.

The sequence is built from TRBV28 and TRBJ1-3; too little of a D gene remains to name it. The source material was cultured CD8+ T cells from PBMCs, sampled from culture after CMV antigen stimulation. This clonotype originated in a human donor in good health (CMV status not recorded). Some clones in this sample may be carry-over from other donors' samples. The CDR3 protein sequence reads: CASSFGPHNSGNTIYF. The bases read TGTGCCAGCAGTTTCGGCCCACACAACTCTGGAAACACCATATATTTT. The full variable domain, with segments outside the CDR3 supplied by the reference TRBV28 and TRBJ1-3 proteins, appears as DVKVTQSSRYLVKRTGEKVFLECVQDMDHENMFWYRQDPGLGLRLIYFSYDVKMKEKGDIPEGYSVSREKKERFSLILESASTNQTSMYLCASSFGPHNSGNTIYFGEGSWLTVV.